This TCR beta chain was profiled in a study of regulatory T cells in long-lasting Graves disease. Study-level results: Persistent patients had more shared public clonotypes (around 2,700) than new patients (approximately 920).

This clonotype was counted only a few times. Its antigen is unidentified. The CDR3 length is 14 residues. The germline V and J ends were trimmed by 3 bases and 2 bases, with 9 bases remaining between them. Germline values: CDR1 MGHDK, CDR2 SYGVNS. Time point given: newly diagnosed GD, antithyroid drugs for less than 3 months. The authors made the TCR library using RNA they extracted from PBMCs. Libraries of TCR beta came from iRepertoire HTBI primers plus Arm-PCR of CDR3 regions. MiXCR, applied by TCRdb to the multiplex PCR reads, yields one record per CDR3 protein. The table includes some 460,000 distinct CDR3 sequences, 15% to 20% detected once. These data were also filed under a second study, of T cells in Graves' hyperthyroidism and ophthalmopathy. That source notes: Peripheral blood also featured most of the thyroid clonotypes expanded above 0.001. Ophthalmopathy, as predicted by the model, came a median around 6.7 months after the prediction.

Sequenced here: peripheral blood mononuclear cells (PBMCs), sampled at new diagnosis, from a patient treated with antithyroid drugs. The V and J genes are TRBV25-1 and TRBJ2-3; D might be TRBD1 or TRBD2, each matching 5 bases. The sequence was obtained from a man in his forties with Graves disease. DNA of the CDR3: TGTGCCAGCAGTGATTGGGGGACCACAGATACGCAGTATTTT. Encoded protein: CASSDWGTTDTQYF. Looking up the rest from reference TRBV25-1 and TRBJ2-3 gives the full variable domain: EADIYQTPRYLVIGTGKKITLECSQTMGHDKMYWYQQDPGMELHLIHYSYGVNSTEKGDLSSESTVSRIRTEHFPLTLESARPSHTSQYLCASSDWGTTDTQYFGPGTRLTVL.